This entry lists 32 T cell receptor beta chains sequenced from one sample in a study of persistence of HIV-infected CD4 T cells. The libraries were made with immunoSEQ version 4 in survey mode. Some clones are missing from TCRdb's copy, which holds only in-frame ones; the method was immunoSEQ multiplex PCR. The sample lists 64,000 or so clones, 65% to 75% occurring once. No cognate antigen is known for these TCRs. Cells were stimulated with overlapping HIV-1 Gag 15-mer peptides. Sorted nonresponding memory CD4+ T cells were CD40L-negative, CD69-negative, CD45RO-high. The sequencing here drew on CD4+ T cells sorted from PBMCs after roughly 18-hour stimulation, taken from a patient who received antiretroviral therapy. The source of these receptors is an adult man with HIV who was CMV-seropositive.

The rearrangement uses TRBV24-1 and TRBJ2-2; D is ambiguous. Germline V CDR1 and CDR2: KGHDR, SFDVKD. This CDR3 comprises 14 residues. Between the trimmed V and J ends, which lost 5 bases and 2 bases, there was a span of 8 bases. The DNA of the CDR3 is TGTGCCACCAGTGGCGTCGGTAACACCGGGGAGCTGTTTTTT. The encoded protein is CATSGVGNTGELFF.

This clone has only a few counts. The J gene is TRBJ1-4, the V gene TRBV25-1; 8 nucleotides agree with TRBD1. The V and J ends lost 3 bases and 7 bases, in that order; junction bases with no gene match: 7. CDR1 is MGHDK, CDR2 SYGVNS, per germline. This CDR3 comprises 15 residues. As DNA, the CDR3 is TGTGCCAGCAGTGATCCAGGGGGCGGTGGTGAAAAACTGTTTTTT. It codes for CASSDPGGGGEKLFF.

The rearrangement joins TRBV5-4 to TRBJ2-1; D remains ambiguous. CDR1 is SGHNT and CDR2 is YYREEE in the germline V gene (reference sequence). The CDR3 has 15 residues. V was pared by 3 bases and J by 4 bases, with 14 bases between. CDR3 nucleotides: TGTGCCAGCAGCTCTGTCCCGGCATGGTACAATGAGCAGTTCTTC. Amino acids: CASSSVPAWYNEQFF.

The rearrangement uses TRBV28 and TRBJ1-1, with no clear D. V lost 6 bases, J lost 1 base, and 12 bases lay in between. The CDR3 is made up of 14 amino acids. From germline, CDR1 is MDHEN and CDR2 SYDVKM. The CDR3 spells CASRPPQENTEAFF. CDR3 bases: TGTGCCAGCAGGCCGCCGCAGGAGAACACTGAAGCTTTCTTT.

DNA for the CDR3: TGCGCCAGCAGGGGGGCACTCACAGATACGCAGTATTTT. It translates to CASRGALTDTQYF. The chain couples TRBV5-1 to TRBJ2-3, with D tentatively TRBD1 (6 bases). The CDR3 is 13 residues long. Trimming shortened V by 5 bases and J by 2 bases, and 9 bases separated the two germline ends. Germline V gene lookup returns CDR1 SGHRS and CDR2 YFSETQ. Variable domain in full (rest from reference TRBV5-1 and TRBJ2-3): KAGVTQTPRYLIKTRGQQVTLSCSPISGHRSVSWYQQTPGQGLQFLFEYFSETQRNKGNFPGRFSGRQFSNSRSEMNVSTLELGDSALYLCASRGALTDTQYFGPGTRLTVL.

This chain uses TRBV15 with TRBJ2-7; 7 bases fit TRBD1. The V and J ends lost 0 bases and 3 bases, in that order; junction bases with no gene match: 5. The CDR3 has 15 residues. Germline V CDR1 and CDR2: LNHNV, YYDKDF (reference sequence). CDR3 nucleotides: TGTGCCACCAGCAGAGAAAGACAGGGCAACTACGAGCAGTACTTC. It is translated as CATSRERQGNYEQYF.

This chain links TRBV6-5 with TRBJ1-2; TRBD1 agrees at 9 bases. V was clipped by 6 bases and J by 4 bases; unmatched bases: 9. Germline V gene sequence: CDR1 MNHEY, CDR2 SVGAGI. The CDR3 runs to 15 residues. The CDR3 DNA reads as TGTGCCAGCAGCCCCCCGGGACAGGGTCTCTATGGCTACACCTTC. Translation gives CASSPPGQGLYGYTF.

This chain uses TRBV27 with TRBJ2-1; TRBD2 aligns across 7 bases. The V and J ends lost 4 bases and 7 bases, in that order; junction bases with no gene match: 13. Germline assignment: CDR1 MNHEY and CDR2 SMNVEV (reference sequence). This CDR3 has 16 amino acids. This chain's CDR3 is CASSSPAGLLRNEQFF. The CDR3 DNA reads TGTGCCAGCAGTTCCCCAGCGGGGCTCTTACGAAATGAGCAGTTCTTC.

This clone was counted ten times or more. The gene calls are TRBV4-1 and TRBJ1-5; TRBD1 is a possible D gene (6 bases). This CDR3 is built from 16 residues. The V gene lost 4 bases and the J gene lost 5 bases, with 18 bases spanning the gap. In germline, CDR1 is MGHRA, CDR2 YSYEKL. CDR3 DNA sequence: TGCGCCAGCAGCCCTGGGGGGCTCCCAAGCGATCAGCCCCAGCATTTT. Encoded protein: CASSPGGLPSDQPQHF.

A few counts support this clone. This sequence joins TRBV5-4 and TRBJ1-3; weak D call: TRBD1 (5 bases). Trimming shortened V by 4 bases and J by 3 bases, and 11 bases separated the two germline ends. The CDR3 runs to 14 residues. Germline CDR1 SGHNT, CDR2 YYREEE (reference sequence). Written as DNA, the CDR3 is TGTGCCAGCAGCCTGGGACTAAGTGGAAACACCATATATTTT. This codes for CASSLGLSGNTIYF.

The chain is built from TRBV19 and TRBJ2-7, with D possibly being TRBD1 (6 bases). The CDR3 is made up of 14 amino acids. The germline V and J ends were trimmed by 8 bases and 3 bases, with 17 bases remaining between them. Germline lookup yields CDR1 LNHDA and CDR2 SQIVND (reference sequence). CDR3 region: CASGTGTDGYEQYF. The CDR3 DNA is TGTGCCAGTGGAACAGGGACGGATGGCTACGAGCAGTACTTC.

The gene calls are TRBV9 and TRBJ2-1; 7 bases agree with TRBD1. CDR3 length: 15 residues. Trimming removed 3 bases from V and 2 bases from J; junction bases left unmatched: 5. Germline V gene data show CDR1 as SGDLS and CDR2 as YYNGEE. The CDR3 nucleotides are TGTGCCAGCAGCGCCCTAGGGGGCACCTACAATGAGCAGTTCTTC. Translation gives CASSALGGTYNEQFF.

The chain couples TRBV5-1 to TRBJ2-1, with D uncertain. This CDR3 has 14 amino acids. Germline values: CDR1 SGHRS, CDR2 YFSETQ. The V end lost 0 bases, the J end lost 0 bases, and 4 bases lay between the germline ends. CDR3 in DNA: TGCGCCAGCAGCTTGGGTAGCTCCTACAATGAGCAGTTCTTC. This codes for CASSLGSSYNEQFF.

The chain is built from TRBV18 and TRBJ1-1; 8 bases line up with TRBD1. The V gene's germline CDR1 is KGHSH and CDR2 LQKENI. This CDR3 is 14 amino acids long. V lost 2 bases to trimming and J lost 5 bases; unmatched junction nucleotides: 4. As DNA, the CDR3 is TGTGCCAGCTCACCAAGACAGGGGACGACTGAAGCTTTCTTT. It specifies CASSPRQGTTEAFF.

V is TRBV5-1 and J is TRBJ2-7, with TRBD1 matching 7 bases. CDR3 length: 15 residues. V lost 0 bases, J lost 5 bases, and 8 bases stayed unmatched. Germline V CDR1 and CDR2: SGHRS, YFSETQ. The chain's CDR3 is CASSLEGQPIHEQYF. DNA for the CDR3: TGCGCCAGCAGCTTGGAGGGACAGCCCATCCACGAGCAGTACTTC.

V usage is TRBV19 and J usage is TRBJ1-1; weak D call: TRBD1 (6 bases). Germline V gives CDR1 LNHDA, CDR2 SQIVND (reference sequence). V dropped 6 bases and J dropped 6 bases, with 23 bases sitting between them. The CDR3 length is 16 residues. For the CDR3, the DNA is TGTGCCAGTAGCTCCTTCCGGTCGGACCCAGGGGCTGAAGCTTTCTTT. Protein sequence: CASSSFRSDPGAEAFF.

This clone has a handful of counts. The genes are TRBV5-1 and TRBJ1-1; D is ambiguous. The V gene lost 0 bases and the J gene lost 10 bases, with 13 bases spanning the gap. Germline CDR1 is SGHRS and CDR2 is YFSETQ. This CDR3 is built from 13 residues. CDR3: CASSLGDGSGAFF. The CDR3 DNA sequence: TGCGCCAGCAGCTTGGGTGACGGGTCGGGAGCTTTCTTT.

Note on this clone: Other DNA sequences within the sample encode an identical CDR3. The CDR3, as DNA: TGTGCCAGCAGTTACTCGGGATATAATTCACCCCTCCACTTT. Amino acids: CASSYSGYNSPLHF. The chain links TRBV6-5 to TRBJ1-6; no definite D call. V was shortened by 0 bases and J by 4 bases, with 4 bases between the two germline ends. The CDR3 consists of 14 residues. Per the germline V gene, CDR1 is MNHEY and CDR2 is SVGAGI.

The rearrangement links TRBV19 to TRBJ1-4; TRBD1 matches at 8 bases. The CDR3 loop spans 14 amino acids. The germline gives CDR1 LNHDA, CDR2 SQIVND (reference sequence). With 6 bases clipped from V and 9 bases from J, the junction kept 9 bases outside the gene matches. For the CDR3, the DNA is TGTGCCAGTAGCAGGACAGGGCAAAGGAAAAAACTGTTTTTT. Its translation is CASSRTGQRKKLFF.

V usage is TRBV3-1 (or the pseudogene TRBV3-2) and J usage is TRBJ1-3; D not resolved. V lost 3 bases and J 0 bases, leaving 9 bases between the germline ends. The CDR3 has 15 amino acids. Germline CDR1 is LGHDT and CDR2 is YNNKEL (reference sequence). Here the CDR3 reads CASSQGSFSGNTIYF. DNA for the CDR3: TGTGCCAGCAGCCAGGGTTCCTTCTCTGGAAACACCATATATTTT.

This sequence joins TRBV7-2 and TRBJ2-2; a weak D match, TRBD2 (6 bases). The CDR3 runs 16 residues. The V end was cut by 0 bases, the J end by 5 bases, with 13 bases between. Per the germline V gene, CDR1 is SGHTA and CDR2 is FQGNSA. The CDR3 spells CASSLARVGGTGELFF. The CDR3 bases are TGTGCCAGCAGCTTAGCGCGTGTGGGGGGAACCGGGGAGCTGTTTTTT.

This chain connects TRBV7-2 to TRBJ1-1; D remains ambiguous. This CDR3 has 13 amino acids. CDR1 SGHTA and CDR2 FQGNSA come from the germline V gene. Trimming stripped 2 bases from V and 1 base from J, with 5 bases between. CDR3 bases: TGTGCCAGCAGCTTAAATAAGAACACTGAAGCTTTCTTT. Its translation is CASSLNKNTEAFF.

The V call is TRBV7-2, the J call TRBJ1-5; D is possibly TRBD1 (6 bases). The CDR3 loop spans 16 amino acids. Between the trimmed V and J ends, which lost 6 bases and 4 bases, there was a span of 19 bases. Germline CDR1 reads SGHTA; CDR2 reads FQGNSA. The CDR3 here is CASSPRAGAGNQPQHF. Written as DNA, the CDR3 is TGTGCCAGCAGTCCGAGGGCGGGGGCAGGGAATCAGCCCCAGCATTTT.

The chain uses TRBV11-2 and TRBJ2-6; D call uncertain. Germline V gives CDR1 SGHAT, CDR2 FQNNGV. The V and J ends lost 5 bases and 1 base respectively, with 9 bases between them. The CDR3 runs 15 residues. The CDR3 here is CASSPTSSGANVLTF. The CDR3 DNA follows: TGTGCCAGCAGCCCGACATCTTCTGGGGCCAACGTCCTGACTTTC.

The V gene is TRBV4-1, the J gene TRBJ1-2; D remains ambiguous. This CDR3 is 19 amino acids long. V lost 4 bases to trimming and J lost 0 bases, with 24 bases between them. CDR1 and CDR2 (germline): MGHRA, YSYEKL. The CDR3 is CASSLQQRRGLQTNYGYTF. Written as DNA, the CDR3 is TGCGCCAGCAGCCTTCAGCAAAGGCGAGGTCTCCAGACTAACTATGGCTACACCTTC.

This clone was detected a few times. The chain couples TRBV5-4 to TRBJ1-2; 7 bases align to TRBD1. Unmatched junction bases numbered 10, after V lost 6 bases and J lost 8 bases. The CDR3 runs to 13 residues. Germline values: CDR1 SGHNT, CDR2 YYREEE (reference sequence). The CDR3 loop reads CASTSPQGGGYTF. CDR3 nucleotides: TGTGCCAGCACCTCACCCCAGGGGGGCGGCTACACCTTC.

The V gene is TRBV14, the J gene TRBJ2-1; D is unclear. Germline CDR1 and CDR2: SGHDN and FVKESK. The CDR3 contains 11 residues. With 4 bases removed from V and 7 bases from J, the gap between germline ends came to 5 bases. CDR3: CASSPGNEQFF. The CDR3 nucleotides read TGTGCCAGCAGCCCCGGGAATGAGCAGTTCTTC.

The DNA of the CDR3 is TGTGCCAGCTCACCACAGGGGGTGAACACTGAAGCTTTCTTT. Translated, it gives CASSPQGVNTEAFF. The chain has TRBV18 and TRBJ1-1, with D tentatively TRBD1 (6 bases). CDR1 and CDR2 from the germline V gene are KGHSH and LQKENI. Trimming stripped 1 base from V and 0 bases from J, with 6 bases between. This CDR3 spans 14 amino acids.

The genes are TRBV2 and TRBJ2-3; unclear D gene. The CDR3 length is 16 residues. V gave up 1 base and J gave up 3 bases, with 14 bases separating them. Per germline, CDR1 SNHLY and CDR2 FYNNEI. The CDR3 coding sequence is TGTGCCAGCAGTGAAGAATCGGCCTTAAGGACAGATACGCAGTATTTT. Translating gives CASSEESALRTDTQYF.

The chain employs TRBV10-3 and TRBJ2-4; no clear D gene. CDR1 is ENHRY and CDR2 is SYGVKD in the germline V gene. The V gene lost 3 bases and the J gene lost 4 bases, with 4 bases spanning the gap. The CDR3 is 12 residues long. Here the CDR3 reads CAISDGKNIQYF. The CDR3, as DNA: TGTGCCATCAGTGACGGGAAAAACATTCAGTACTTC.

This rearrangement joins TRBV27 to TRBJ1-3; 8 bases are shared with TRBD1. The germline V gene has CDR1 MNHEY and CDR2 SMNVEV (reference sequence). With 6 bases clipped from V and 0 bases from J, the junction kept 4 bases outside the gene matches. This CDR3 contains 15 residues. The CDR3 region has the DNA TGTGCCAGCAGCATCACAGGGGGCTCTGGAAACACCATATATTTT. It codes for CASSITGGSGNTIYF.

V gene TRBV6-2 or TRBV6-3 combines with J gene TRBJ2-1; no clear D gene. Trimming took 3 bases from V and 0 from J, leaving 9 bases between them. This CDR3 comprises 15 residues. Germline V gene lookup returns CDR1 MNHEY and CDR2 SVGEGT. The CDR3 DNA is TGTGCCAGCAGTTATAAGTTAAGCTCCTACAATGAGCAGTTCTTC. It specifies CASSYKLSSYNEQFF.